This T cell receptor beta chain was sequenced during a study of early T cells in non-severe SARS-CoV-2 infection. Attachment of unique molecular identifiers was made to individual cDNA molecules. TCRdb used MiXCR to reprocess the 5' RACE reads, holding one entry per CDR3 protein. The sample has some 80,000 distinct CDR3 sequences; approximately 12% are singletons. This TCR derives from an adult who was a healthcare worker with PCR-confirmed SARS-CoV-2 infection or an uninfected control (not recorded which). The donor label of this sample is uncertain. The source material was whole blood, sampled at baseline.

Here the CDR3 reads CASSQRPGLNTEAFF. DNA of the CDR3: TGTGCCAGCAGCCAACGGCCAGGGTTGAACACTGAAGCTTTCTTT. V gene TRBV3-1 combines with J gene TRBJ1-1; possible D gene TRBD1, 5 bases. Germline values: CDR1 LGHDT, CDR2 YNNKEL (reference sequence). The CDR3 sequence is 15 residues long. Trimming removed 2 bases at V and 0 bases at J, with 10 bases between.